The clone carrying this T cell receptor (beta chain) was seen a few times. The CDR3 consists of 14 residues. Trimming cost V 6 bases and J 5 bases; bases outside gene matches: 9. Germline CDR1 is SNHLY and CDR2 is FYNNEI. TCR beta CDR3 region amplification was performed from RNA transcripts. Initially, a first-round RT-PCR of the TCR CDR3 employed the HTBI primer set. TCRdb independently ran MiXCR on the multiplex PCR reads; one entry per CDR3 protein. Of about 700,000 distinct CDR3 sequences in the sample, approximately 14% are singletons; the top ten hold approximately 10%. These data belong to a study of T cells in Graves' hyperthyroidism and ophthalmopathy.

The sequenced sample was blood. This rearrangement joins TRBV2 to TRBJ1-2; 7 bases align to TRBD1. The sequence was collected from a woman aged 18-29 years with Graves' hyperthyroidism. CDR3 residues: CASSDQDRDYGYTF. The CDR3 DNA is TGTGCCAGCAGCGATCAAGACAGGGATTATGGCTACACCTTC. The full variable domain, rest sourced from reference TRBV2 and TRBJ1-2, is EPEVTQTPSHQVTQMGQEVILRCVPISNHLYFYWYRQILGQKVEFLVSFYNNEISEKSEIFDDQFSVERPDGSNFTLKIRSTKLEDSAMYFCASSDQDRDYGYTFGSGTRLTVV.